These 31 T cell receptor beta chains share one sample of origin, sequenced in a study of blood T cell repertoires in COVID-19. The repertoire was sequenced with immunoSEQ multiplex PCR; TCRdb's copy has only in-frame clones and lacks some. The sample shows approximately 400,000 clones, about four fifths of them seen only once. The sequencing sample was made of PBMCs or T cells enriched from blood (not recorded which). The receptors here all came from a woman aged 45-59 years who had recovered from COVID-19.

The rearrangement links TRBV7-2 to TRBJ1-6; D is possibly TRBD1 (6 bases). Germline lookup yields CDR1 SGHTA and CDR2 FQGNSA. This CDR3 region has 17 residues. V was pared by 4 bases and J by 5 bases, with 18 bases between. Written as DNA, the CDR3 is TGTGCCAGCAGCTCGCCACTCCGACAGGCTAATAATTCACCCCTCCACTTT. It encodes CASSSPLRQANNSPLHF.

In its sample, this clone was seen once. V gene TRBV19 combines with J gene TRBJ1-5; possibly TRBD1 for D (5 bases). Trimming removed 3 bases at V and 9 bases at J, with 9 bases between. The CDR3 covers 12 residues. Germline lookup yields CDR1 LNHDA and CDR2 SQIVND (reference sequence). This CDR3 reads CASSIAGGPQHF. Written as DNA, the CDR3 is TGTGCCAGTAGTATCGCGGGGGGGCCCCAGCATTTT.

This chain joins TRBV19 and TRBJ1-1; D unresolved. The CDR3 loop spans 15 amino acids. The germline V gene has CDR1 LNHDA and CDR2 SQIVND (reference sequence). Trimming stripped 5 bases from V and 2 bases from J, with 15 bases between. CDR3 nucleotides: TGTGCCAGTAGTTCTTATTCGGGGTTTAACACTGAAGCTTTCTTT. It codes for CASSSYSGFNTEAFF.

This chain uses TRBV19 with TRBJ1-1, with D unclear. Germline loops: CDR1 LNHDA, CDR2 SQIVND (reference sequence). V was trimmed by 10 bases and J by 5 bases, leaving 14 bases between them. The CDR3 totals 12 residues. The CDR3 reads CATLKSGTEAFF. Written as DNA, the CDR3 is TGTGCCACTCTAAAATCGGGAACTGAAGCTTTCTTT.

The chain recombines TRBV19 with TRBJ1-2; D is perhaps TRBD1 (5 bases). The CDR3 contains 14 residues. Germline CDR1 reads LNHDA; CDR2 reads SQIVND (reference sequence). Trimming took off 5 bases at V and 8 bases at J, with 18 bases between the two ends. This CDR3 is CASSPTQAVSGYTF. CDR3 bases: TGTGCCAGTAGTCCTACACAGGCGGTTTCGGGCTACACCTTC.

This clone was recorded many times. The rearrangement uses TRBV6-6 and TRBJ2-5, with 9 bases identical to TRBD1. The germline CDR1 and CDR2 sequences are MNHNY and SVGAGI (reference sequence). V lost 5 bases to trimming and J lost 2 bases; unmatched junction nucleotides: 12. This CDR3 region has 17 residues. DNA for the CDR3: TGTGCCAGCAGTCCAACGGGACAGGGCTCGAGGCAAGAGACCCAGTACTTC. Translated: CASSPTGQGSRQETQYF.

The chain carries TRBV4-3 and TRBJ1-2; tentatively, D is TRBD1 (5 bases). Germline CDR1 reads LGHNA; CDR2 reads YSLEER. The CDR3 is made up of 16 amino acids. Trimming pared 1 base from V and 2 bases from J, leaving 14 bases between. The CDR3 nucleotides read TGCGCCAGCAGCCAAGTTTGGGCAGGGCCAAACTATGGCTACACCTTC. Translated: CASSQVWAGPNYGYTF.

The CDR3 DNA reads TGTGCCAGCAGCTTAGTAGCCGACAGGAACACTGAAGCTTTCTTT. This translates into CASSLVADRNTEAFF. The V gene is TRBV7-6, the J gene TRBJ1-1; tentative D call: TRBD1 (5 bases). Deletions cut 1 base from V and 1 base from J, with 10 bases between. The CDR3 runs 15 residues. CDR1 and CDR2 (germline): SGHVS, FNYEAQ.

This clone was detected a few times. The chain has TRBV9 and TRBJ1-2; TRBD1 matches 8 bases. CDR3 size: 14 residues. The germline CDR1 and CDR2 sequences are SGDLS and YYNGEE. The junction had 10 bases not matched to a gene; V was cut back by 4 bases and J by 8 bases. In DNA form, the CDR3 reads TGTGCCAGCAGCCGTGGACAGGGCCGGGCGGGCTACACCTTC. Its protein is CASSRGQGRAGYTF.

Written as DNA, the CDR3 is TGTGCCAGCAGTTTGACTGGCGACAGCCACTATAATTCACCCCTCCACTTT. It translates to CASSLTGDSHYNSPLHF. The chain links TRBV27 to TRBJ1-6, with D possibly being TRBD1 (5 bases). Germline CDR1 MNHEY, CDR2 SMNVEV (reference sequence). The CDR3 spans 17 residues. The ends were cut back, 3 bases at V and 3 bases at J, with 15 bases in the middle.

CDR3 loop: CASSLDRNQPQHF. The CDR3 DNA is TGTGCCAGCAGCCTGGACAGAAATCAGCCCCAGCATTTT. The V and J genes are TRBV7-2 and TRBJ1-5; maybe TRBD1 (6 bases). The V gene's germline CDR1 is SGHTA and CDR2 FQGNSA. The CDR3 covers 13 residues. Trimming cost V 5 bases and J 4 bases, with 9 bases left between them.

The rearrangement uses TRBV18 and TRBJ1-3; 7 bases match TRBD1. In germline, CDR1 is KGHSH, CDR2 LQKENI. The CDR3 covers 19 residues. V lost 2 bases and J lost 0; bases outside the gene matches: 13. CDR3 sequence reads: CASSPNPVGGGRSGNTIYF. The CDR3 nucleotides are TGTGCCAGCTCACCAAATCCCGTAGGAGGGGGCCGCTCTGGAAACACCATATATTTT. The whole variable domain, remainder taken from reference TRBV18 and TRBJ1-3, is NAGVMQNPRHLVRRRGQEARLRCSPMKGHSHVYWYRQLPEEGLKFMVYLQKENIIDESGMPKERFSAEFPKEGPSILRIQQVVRGDSAAYFCASSPNPVGGGRSGNTIYFGEGSWLTVV.

This chain uses TRBV28 with TRBJ1-1; 12 bases match TRBD1. Looked up from germline, CDR1 is MDHEN and CDR2 is SYDVKM. The CDR3 loop spans 19 amino acids. J gave up 1 base and V 3 bases, and 12 bases lay outside the gene matches. The CDR3 is CASSLVGTGGGGWNTEAFF. The CDR3 DNA is TGTGCCAGCAGTTTGGTCGGGACAGGGGGCGGAGGGTGGAACACTGAAGCTTTCTTT.

The V and J genes are TRBV6-2 or TRBV6-3 and TRBJ2-1; no definite D call. Between the trimmed V and J ends, which lost 1 base and 9 bases, there was a span of 7 bases. CDR3 size: 12 residues. Germline CDR1 and CDR2: MNHEY and SVGEGT. CDR3 protein: CASSYFFGEQFF. Here the CDR3 DNA reads TGTGCCAGCAGTTACTTTTTCGGTGAGCAGTTCTTC.

In DNA, the CDR3 is TGTGCCAGTAGTGGGGACATCTATGGCTACACCTTC. Residues: CASSGDIYGYTF. V usage is TRBV19 and J usage is TRBJ1-2, with D possibly being TRBD1 (6 bases). Germline CDR1 and CDR2: LNHDA and SQIVND (reference sequence). The CDR3 runs 12 residues. V dropped 5 bases and J dropped 4 bases, with 8 bases sitting between them.

The gene calls are TRBV2 and TRBJ1-5; TRBD1 might be the D (5 bases). CDR1 is SNHLY and CDR2 is FYNNEI in the germline V gene. The CDR3 has 15 residues. Trimming took off 8 bases at V and 2 bases at J, with 16 bases between the two ends. The CDR3 reads CASSAGRFGNQPQHF. The CDR3 coding sequence is TGTGCCAGCTCCGCGGGGCGTTTTGGCAATCAGCCCCAGCATTTT.

The rearrangement joins TRBV7-9 to TRBJ1-1; D may be TRBD1 (6 bases). Trimming left V 0 bases short and J 0 bases short, with 14 bases between. The V gene's germline CDR1 is SEHNR and CDR2 FQNEAQ (reference sequence). CDR3 size: 17 residues. Here the CDR3 reads CASSLALGQMMNTEAFF. CDR3 DNA sequence: TGTGCCAGCAGCTTAGCGCTGGGACAAATGATGAACACTGAAGCTTTCTTT.

This chain links TRBV19 with TRBJ2-6; 8 bases are shared with TRBD1. Per germline, CDR1 LNHDA and CDR2 SQIVND (reference sequence). The CDR3 runs to 19 residues. Losses at the gene ends were 7 bases for V and 0 bases for J; bases not matched to a gene: 14. CDR3 bases: TGTGCCAGTACCAAGGCGTGGACAGGGAGCTCCTCTGGGGCCAACGTCCTGACTTTC. It yields the protein CASTKAWTGSSSGANVLTF.

The CDR3 DNA sequence: TGCGCCAGCACCCCTTACAATAATTCACCCCTCCACTTT. Translating gives CASTPYNNSPLHF. V and J are TRBV4-1 and TRBJ1-6; D not resolved. V was pared by 7 bases and J by 5 bases, with 9 bases between. Germline V gene data show CDR1 as MGHRA and CDR2 as YSYEKL. The CDR3 covers 13 residues.

The chain uses TRBV5-1 and TRBJ2-5; 10 nucleotides match TRBD2. There are 15 residues in the CDR3. J gave up 5 bases and V 0 bases, and 4 bases lay outside the gene matches. Germline lookup yields CDR1 SGHRS and CDR2 YFSETQ. The CDR3 loop reads CASSLASTSGETQYF. The CDR3 DNA reads as TGCGCCAGCAGCTTGGCCTCGACTAGCGGGGAGACCCAGTACTTC.

This sequence joins TRBV29-1 and TRBJ2-7; tentatively, D is TRBD1 or TRBD2 (6 bases each). This CDR3 comprises 12 residues. CDR1 and CDR2 from the germline V gene are SQVTM and ANQGSEA. The V gene lost 7 bases and the J gene lost 2 bases, with 12 bases spanning the gap. The CDR3 sequence is CSASEGAYEQYF. In DNA, the CDR3 is TGCAGCGCTAGCGAGGGGGCCTACGAGCAGTACTTC.

J is TRBJ1-4 and V is TRBV30, with TRBD1 matching over 8 bases. Germline loops: CDR1 GTSNPN, CDR2 SVGIG (reference sequence). CDR3 length equals 14 residues. The trim removed 6 bases at V and 8 bases at J, leaving 11 bases unmatched. The CDR3 nucleotides read TGTGCCTGCCGATCCGGGACAGGATGGGAAAAACTGTTTTTT. Its protein product is CACRSGTGWEKLFF.

The chain combines TRBV10-3 with TRBJ1-5; 9 bases agree with TRBD1. Germline loops: CDR1 ENHRY, CDR2 SYGVKD. The CDR3 has 15 residues. V dropped 3 bases and J dropped 7; count of bases not matched to a gene: 7. CDR3 sequence: CAISEPGQGNQPQHF. The CDR3 DNA follows: TGTGCCATCAGTGAACCGGGACAGGGTAACCAGCCCCAGCATTTT.

The V gene is TRBV6-5, the J gene TRBJ2-7, with D perhaps matching TRBD1 (6 bases). The CDR3 runs 14 residues. Germline V gene lookup returns CDR1 MNHEY and CDR2 SVGAGI. The ends were cut back, 6 bases at V and 2 bases at J, with 14 bases in the middle. The CDR3 here is CASRAWDTAYEQYF. In DNA, the CDR3 is TGTGCCAGCAGGGCCTGGGACACAGCCTACGAGCAGTACTTC.

On this clone itself: The sample has other DNA sequences that encode this CDR3 too. This chain uses TRBV9 with TRBJ2-5, with 7 bases that match TRBD2. The germline V gene has CDR1 SGDLS and CDR2 YYNGEE. With 0 bases clipped from V and 1 base from J, the junction kept 3 bases outside the gene matches. This CDR3 comprises 15 residues. The CDR3 is CASSVGWGGQETQYF. CDR3 nucleotides: TGTGCCAGCAGCGTAGGTTGGGGGGGCCAAGAGACCCAGTACTTC.

This clone occurred a few times. The chain links TRBV5-1 to TRBJ2-1, with 10 bases matching TRBD2. This CDR3 is 15 amino acids long. Trimming removed 1 base from V and 9 bases from J; junction bases left unmatched: 7. Germline values: CDR1 SGHRS, CDR2 YFSETQ. This CDR3 reads CASSLPSGRAGEQFF. The CDR3 nucleotides read TGCGCCAGCAGCTTGCCAAGCGGGAGGGCGGGTGAGCAGTTCTTC.

The rearrangement links TRBV6-2 or TRBV6-3 to TRBJ2-4, with TRBD1 matching 7 bases. CDR3 length equals 17 residues. CDR1 is MNHEY and CDR2 is SVGEGT in the germline V gene. V gave up 5 bases and J gave up 0 bases; unmatched junction bases: 10. The CDR3 DNA follows: TGTGCCAGCAGTCTAAGACGACAGGGAGTAGCCAAAAACATTCAGTACTTC. This translates into CASSLRRQGVAKNIQYF.

The rearrangement uses TRBV30 and TRBJ1-1; tentatively, D is TRBD1 (6 bases). The germline V gene encodes CDR1 GTSNPN and CDR2 SVGIG (reference sequence). V was shortened by 0 bases and J by 4 bases, with 12 bases between the two germline ends. The CDR3 covers 14 residues. The CDR3 DNA reads as TGTGCCTGGAGTGTAGGGAGGGGGAGCACTGAAGCTTTCTTT. This codes for CAWSVGRGSTEAFF.

V and J are TRBV5-6 and TRBJ1-5; unclear D gene. The germline V gene encodes CDR1 SGHDT and CDR2 YYEEEE. V was trimmed by 4 bases and J by 0 bases, leaving 8 bases between them. The CDR3 is 14 amino acids. CDR3 in amino acids: CASSAGYSNQPQHF. Written as DNA, the CDR3 is TGTGCCAGCAGCGCGGGGTATAGCAATCAGCCCCAGCATTTT.

The chain uses TRBV12-3 or TRBV12-4 and TRBJ1-2; D is perhaps TRBD1 (5 bases). The V gene lost 10 bases and the J gene lost 3 bases, with 15 bases spanning the gap. This CDR3 spans 13 amino acids. The CDR3 DNA is TGTGCCATCCTCCCTGGGGGGGACTATGGCTACACCTTC. Its protein product is CAILPGGDYGYTF.

V and J are TRBV19 and TRBJ2-5; maybe TRBD1 (5 bases). V lost 2 bases, J lost 4 bases, and 14 bases lay in between. Germline values: CDR1 LNHDA, CDR2 SQIVND (reference sequence). The CDR3 is 15 residues long. This chain's CDR3 is CASSINSGKVETQYF. CDR3 nucleotides: TGTGCCAGTAGTATAAACTCAGGGAAGGTAGAGACCCAGTACTTC. The complete variable domain, with remaining parts taken from reference TRBV19 and TRBJ2-5, reads DGGITQSPKYLFRKEGQNVTLSCEQNLNHDAMYWYRQDPGQGLRLIYYSQIVNDFQKGDIAEGYSVSREKKESFPLTVTSAQKNPTAFYLCASSINSGKVETQYFGPGTRLLVL.